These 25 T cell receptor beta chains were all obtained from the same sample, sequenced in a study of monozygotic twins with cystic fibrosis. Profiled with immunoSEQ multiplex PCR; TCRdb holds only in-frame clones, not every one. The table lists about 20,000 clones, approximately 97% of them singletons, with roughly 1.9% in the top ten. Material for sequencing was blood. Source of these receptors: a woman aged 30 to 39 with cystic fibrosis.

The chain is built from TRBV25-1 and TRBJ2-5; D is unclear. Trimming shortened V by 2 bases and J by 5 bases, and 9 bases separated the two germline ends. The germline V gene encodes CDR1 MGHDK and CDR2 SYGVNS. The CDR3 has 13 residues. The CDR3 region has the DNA TGTGCCAGCAGTGAAGGTTCCAGGGAGACCCAGTACTTC. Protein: CASSEGSRETQYF.

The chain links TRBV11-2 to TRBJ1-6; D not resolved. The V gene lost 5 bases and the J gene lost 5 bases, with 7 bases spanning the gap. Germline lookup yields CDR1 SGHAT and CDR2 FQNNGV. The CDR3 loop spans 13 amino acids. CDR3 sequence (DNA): TGTGCCAGCAGCAACCTTAATAATTCACCCCTCCACTTT. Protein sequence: CASSNLNNSPLHF.

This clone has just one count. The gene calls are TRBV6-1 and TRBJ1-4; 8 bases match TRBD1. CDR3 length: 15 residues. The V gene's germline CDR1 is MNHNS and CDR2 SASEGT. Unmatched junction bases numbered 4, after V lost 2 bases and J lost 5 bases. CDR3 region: CASSEWGQENEKLFF. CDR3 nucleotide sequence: TGTGCCAGCAGTGAATGGGGACAGGAGAATGAAAAACTGTTTTTT.

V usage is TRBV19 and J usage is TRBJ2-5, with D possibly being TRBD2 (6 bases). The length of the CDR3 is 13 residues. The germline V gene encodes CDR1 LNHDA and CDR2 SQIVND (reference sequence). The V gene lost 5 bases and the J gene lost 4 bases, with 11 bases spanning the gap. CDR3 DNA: TGTGCCAGTAGTGGGGGGAGAGGAGAGACCCAGTACTTC. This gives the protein CASSGGRGETQYF.

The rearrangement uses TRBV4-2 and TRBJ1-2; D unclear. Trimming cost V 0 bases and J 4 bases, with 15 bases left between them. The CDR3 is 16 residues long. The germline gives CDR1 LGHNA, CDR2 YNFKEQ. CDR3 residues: CASSQDGNTRAYGYTF. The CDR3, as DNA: TGTGCCAGCAGCCAAGATGGGAATACTCGGGCCTATGGCTACACCTTC.

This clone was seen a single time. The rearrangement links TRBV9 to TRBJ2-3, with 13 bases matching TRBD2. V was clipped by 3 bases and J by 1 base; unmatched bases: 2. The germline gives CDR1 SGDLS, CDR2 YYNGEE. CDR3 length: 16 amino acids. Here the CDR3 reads CASSAGLAGGTDTQYF. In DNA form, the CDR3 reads TGTGCCAGCAGCGCCGGACTAGCGGGAGGCACAGATACGCAGTATTTT. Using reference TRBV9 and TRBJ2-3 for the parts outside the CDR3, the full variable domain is DSGVTQTPKHLITATGQRVTLRCSPRSGDLSVYWYQQSLDQGLQFLIQYYNGEERAKGNILERFSAQQFPDLHSELNLSSLELGDSALYFCASSAGLAGGTDTQYFGPGTRLTVL.

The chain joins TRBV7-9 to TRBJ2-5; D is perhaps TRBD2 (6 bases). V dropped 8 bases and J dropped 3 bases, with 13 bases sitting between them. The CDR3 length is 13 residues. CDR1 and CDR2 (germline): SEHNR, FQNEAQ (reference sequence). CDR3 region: CASRASAKETQYF. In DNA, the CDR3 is TGTGCCAGCCGGGCTAGCGCGAAAGAGACCCAGTACTTC.

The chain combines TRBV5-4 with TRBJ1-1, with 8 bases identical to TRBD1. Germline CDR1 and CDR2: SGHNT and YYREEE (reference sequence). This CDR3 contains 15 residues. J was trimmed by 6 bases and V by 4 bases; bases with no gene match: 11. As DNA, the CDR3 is TGTGCCAGCAGCGAGCGACAGGGGAGGATCGCTGAAGCTTTCTTT. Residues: CASSERQGRIAEAFF.

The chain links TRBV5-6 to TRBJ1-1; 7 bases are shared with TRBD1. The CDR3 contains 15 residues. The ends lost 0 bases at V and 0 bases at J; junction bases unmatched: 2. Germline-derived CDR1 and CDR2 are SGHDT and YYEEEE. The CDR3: CASSLAGTVNTEAFF. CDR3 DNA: TGTGCCAGCAGCTTGGCCGGGACAGTGAACACTGAAGCTTTCTTT.

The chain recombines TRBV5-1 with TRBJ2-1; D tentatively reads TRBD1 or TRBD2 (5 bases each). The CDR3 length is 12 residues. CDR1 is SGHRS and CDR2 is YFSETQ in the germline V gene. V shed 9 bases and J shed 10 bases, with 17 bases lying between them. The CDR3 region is CATERLGDEQFF. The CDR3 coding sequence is TGCGCCACCGAACGTCTAGGGGACGAGCAGTTCTTC.

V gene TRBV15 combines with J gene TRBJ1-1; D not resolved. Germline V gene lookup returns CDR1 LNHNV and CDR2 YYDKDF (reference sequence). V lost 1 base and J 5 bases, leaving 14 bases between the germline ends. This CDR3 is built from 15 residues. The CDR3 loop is CATSRARVRNTEAFF. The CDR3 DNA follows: TGTGCCACCAGCAGAGCGCGAGTCCGTAATACTGAAGCTTTCTTT.

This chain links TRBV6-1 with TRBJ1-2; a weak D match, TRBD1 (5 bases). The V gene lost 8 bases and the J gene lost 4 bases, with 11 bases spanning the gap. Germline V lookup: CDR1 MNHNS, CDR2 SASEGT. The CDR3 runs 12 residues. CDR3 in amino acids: CASLKGIYGYTF. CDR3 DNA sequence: TGTGCCAGCCTTAAGGGGATCTATGGCTACACCTTC.

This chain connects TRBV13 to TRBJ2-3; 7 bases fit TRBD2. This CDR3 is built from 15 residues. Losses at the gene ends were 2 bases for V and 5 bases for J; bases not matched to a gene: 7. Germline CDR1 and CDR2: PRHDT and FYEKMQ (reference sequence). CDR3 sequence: CASSLRGGGGDTQYF. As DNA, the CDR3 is TGTGCCAGCAGCTTACGTGGCGGGGGAGGAGATACGCAGTATTTT.

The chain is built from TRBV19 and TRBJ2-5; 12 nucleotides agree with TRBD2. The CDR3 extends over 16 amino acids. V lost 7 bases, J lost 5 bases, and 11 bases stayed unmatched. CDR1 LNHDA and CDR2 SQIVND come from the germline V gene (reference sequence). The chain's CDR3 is CASTSGGEQSPETQYF. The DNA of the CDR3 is TGTGCCAGTACTAGCGGGGGGGAACAAAGCCCCGAGACCCAGTACTTC.

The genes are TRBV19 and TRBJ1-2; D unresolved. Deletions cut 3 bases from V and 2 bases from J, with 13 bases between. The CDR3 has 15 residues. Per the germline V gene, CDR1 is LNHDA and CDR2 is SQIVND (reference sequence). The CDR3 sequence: CASSIDRHPNYGYTF. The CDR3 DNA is TGTGCCAGTAGTATCGATCGCCACCCCAACTATGGCTACACCTTC.

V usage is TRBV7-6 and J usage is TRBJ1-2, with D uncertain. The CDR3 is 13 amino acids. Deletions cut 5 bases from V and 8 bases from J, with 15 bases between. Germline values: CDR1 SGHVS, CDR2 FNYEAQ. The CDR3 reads CASSGSGFDGYTF. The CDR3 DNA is TGTGCCAGCAGCGGCAGTGGTTTTGACGGCTACACCTTC.

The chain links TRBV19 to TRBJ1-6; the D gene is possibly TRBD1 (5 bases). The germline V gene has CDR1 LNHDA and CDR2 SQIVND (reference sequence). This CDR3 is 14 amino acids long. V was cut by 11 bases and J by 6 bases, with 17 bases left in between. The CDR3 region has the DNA TGTGCCTCAAGGACAATTGAGGCTAATTCACCCCTCCACTTT. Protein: CASRTIEANSPLHF.

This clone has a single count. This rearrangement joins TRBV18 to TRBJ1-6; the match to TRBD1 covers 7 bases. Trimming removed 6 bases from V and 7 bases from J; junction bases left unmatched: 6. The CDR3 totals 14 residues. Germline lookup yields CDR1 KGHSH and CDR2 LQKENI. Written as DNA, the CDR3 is TGTGCCAGCTCGCCCGACAGGGTAAATTCACCCCTCCACTTT. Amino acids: CASSPDRVNSPLHF.

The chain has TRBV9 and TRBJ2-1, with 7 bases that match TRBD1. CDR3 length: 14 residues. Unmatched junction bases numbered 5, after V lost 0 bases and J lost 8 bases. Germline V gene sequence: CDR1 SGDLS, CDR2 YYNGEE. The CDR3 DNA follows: TGTGCCAGCAGCGTAGCGGGACAGTTCGATGAGCAGTTCTTC. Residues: CASSVAGQFDEQFF. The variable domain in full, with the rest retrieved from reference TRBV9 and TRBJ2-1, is DSGVTQTPKHLITATGQRVTLRCSPRSGDLSVYWYQQSLDQGLQFLIQYYNGEERAKGNILERFSAQQFPDLHSELNLSSLELGDSALYFCASSVAGQFDEQFFGPGTRLTVL.

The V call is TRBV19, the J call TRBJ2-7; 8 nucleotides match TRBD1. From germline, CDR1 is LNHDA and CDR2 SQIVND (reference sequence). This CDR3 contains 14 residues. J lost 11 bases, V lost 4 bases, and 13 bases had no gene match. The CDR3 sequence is CASSKTGAGELEYF. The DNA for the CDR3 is TGTGCCAGTAGTAAGACAGGGGCTGGGGAATTGGAGTACTTC.

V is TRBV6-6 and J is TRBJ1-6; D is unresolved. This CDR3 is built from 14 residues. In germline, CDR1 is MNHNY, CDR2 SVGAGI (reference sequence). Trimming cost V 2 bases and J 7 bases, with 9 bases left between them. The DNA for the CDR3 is TGTGCCAGCAGTTACAACCCCCCAAATTCACCCCTCCACTTT. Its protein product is CASSYNPPNSPLHF.

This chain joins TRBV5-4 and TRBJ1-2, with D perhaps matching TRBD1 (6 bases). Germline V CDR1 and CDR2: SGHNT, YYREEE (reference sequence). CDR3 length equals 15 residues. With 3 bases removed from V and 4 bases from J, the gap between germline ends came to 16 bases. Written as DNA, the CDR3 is TGTGCCAGCAGCTCCCGGGACACGGGACTCTATGGCTACACCTTC. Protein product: CASSSRDTGLYGYTF.

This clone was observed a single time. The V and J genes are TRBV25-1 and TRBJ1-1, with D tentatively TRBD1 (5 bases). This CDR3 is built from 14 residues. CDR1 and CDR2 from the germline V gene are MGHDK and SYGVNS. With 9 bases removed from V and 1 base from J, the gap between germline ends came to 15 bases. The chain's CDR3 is CASRGSAPNTEAFF. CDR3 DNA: TGTGCCAGTAGGGGAAGCGCTCCGAACACTGAAGCTTTCTTT.

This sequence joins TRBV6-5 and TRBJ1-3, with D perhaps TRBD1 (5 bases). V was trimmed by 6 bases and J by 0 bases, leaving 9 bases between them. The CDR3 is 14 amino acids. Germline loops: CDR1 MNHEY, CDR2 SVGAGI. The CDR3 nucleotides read TGTGCCAGCAGCGATGGGGCCTCTGGAAACACCATATATTTT. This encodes CASSDGASGNTIYF.

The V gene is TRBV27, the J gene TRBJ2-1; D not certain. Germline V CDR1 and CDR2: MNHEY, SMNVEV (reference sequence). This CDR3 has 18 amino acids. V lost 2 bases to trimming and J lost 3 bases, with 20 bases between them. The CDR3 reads CASSLRRKGRWNYNEQFF. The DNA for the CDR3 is TGTGCCAGCAGTTTAAGGCGGAAGGGCCGCTGGAACTACAATGAGCAGTTCTTC.